One and the same sample provided the 21 T cell receptor beta chains below, sequenced in a study of cytomegalovirus exposure and HLA in healthy donors. Generated by immunoSEQ multiplex PCR, the TCRdb table keeps only in-frame clones and is missing some. The sample has approximately 100,000 clones; about 90% are singletons. The specimen was PBMCs. The receptors derive from a woman between 18 and 29 years old in good health and CMV-seronegative.

This chain links TRBV27 with TRBJ2-5, with 11 bases identical to TRBD1. From germline, CDR1 is MNHEY and CDR2 SMNVEV (reference sequence). This CDR3 spans 15 amino acids. After removal of 6 bases from V and 2 bases from J, the junction contained 5 bases not matched to a gene. The CDR3 reads CASSRDRGGQETQYF. CDR3 DNA: TGTGCCAGCAGCCGGGACAGGGGGGGGCAAGAGACCCAGTACTTC.

This clone was counted a few times. This chain links TRBV7-9 with TRBJ1-6, with TRBD1 as a possible D gene (5 bases). This CDR3 comprises 12 residues. Germline V CDR1 and CDR2: SEHNR, FQNEAQ (reference sequence). Trimming shortened V by 7 bases and J by 5 bases, and 6 bases separated the two germline ends. CDR3 sequence reads: CASTRDNSPLHF. The CDR3 coding sequence is TGTGCCAGCACCAGGGATAATTCACCCCTCCACTTT.

The J gene is TRBJ2-3, the V gene TRBV27, with a possible D match to TRBD2 (5 bases). This CDR3 spans 12 amino acids. CDR1 is MNHEY and CDR2 is SMNVEV in the germline V gene (reference sequence). Trimming shortened V by 5 bases and J by 10 bases, and 13 bases separated the two germline ends. The DNA of the CDR3 is TGTGCCAGCAGTCCCGGGATTTCCCCGCAGTATTTT. Amino acids: CASSPGISPQYF.

The V gene is TRBV10-3, the J gene TRBJ2-7; 7 nucleotides line up with TRBD1. This CDR3 has 12 amino acids. Germline lookup yields CDR1 ENHRY and CDR2 SYGVKD. The ends lost 8 bases at V and 5 bases at J; junction bases unmatched: 6. The CDR3 is CAIGAGGDEQYF. CDR3 coding DNA: TGTGCCATCGGAGCAGGGGGAGACGAGCAGTACTTC.

The rearrangement uses TRBV11-3 and TRBJ2-1; weak D call: TRBD1 (5 bases). Germline lookup yields CDR1 SGHNT and CDR2 YENEEA. The CDR3 consists of 13 residues. The V and J ends lost 3 bases and 4 bases respectively, with 7 bases between them. This CDR3 reads CASSLTAYNEQFF. Written as DNA, the CDR3 is TGTGCCAGCAGCTTGACAGCTTACAATGAGCAGTTCTTC. The complete variable domain, with remaining parts taken from reference TRBV11-3 and TRBJ2-1, reads EAGVVQSPRYKIIEKKQPVAFWCNPISGHNTLYWYLQNLGQGPELLIRYENEEAVDDSQLPKDRFSAERLKGVDSTLKIQPAELGDSAVYLCASSLTAYNEQFFGPGTRLTVL.

The genes are TRBV5-4 and TRBJ2-5, with D possibly matching TRBD2 (6 bases). CDR1 and CDR2 from the germline V gene are SGHNT and YYREEE (reference sequence). CDR3 length equals 14 residues. V lost 2 bases and J 4 bases, leaving 12 bases between the germline ends. The CDR3 bases are TGTGCCAGCAGCTTCCCGGGGCGGGGAGAGACCCAGTACTTC. It specifies CASSFPGRGETQYF.

V is TRBV28 and J is TRBJ2-2; a possible D gene is TRBD2 (6 bases). V lost 7 bases and J 1 base, leaving 13 bases between the germline ends. The CDR3 contains 15 residues. The germline V gene encodes CDR1 MDHEN and CDR2 SYDVKM. CDR3 loop: CASKYDSGNTGELFF. The CDR3, as DNA: TGTGCCAGCAAATACGATAGCGGGAACACCGGGGAGCTGTTTTTT.

The rearrangement uses TRBV28 and TRBJ1-2; D possibly corresponds to TRBD1 (6 bases). The CDR3 spans 13 residues. From germline, CDR1 is MDHEN and CDR2 SYDVKM. Trimming left V 8 bases short and J 13 bases short, with 23 bases between. CDR3 coding DNA: TGTGCCAGCGCGGAACAGGGTTTGGGGATTTTCACCTTC. This codes for CASAEQGLGIFTF.

The gene calls are TRBV28 and TRBJ1-2; 7 bases line up with TRBD1. CDR3 length equals 12 residues. Unmatched junction bases numbered 3, after V lost 3 bases and J lost 8 bases. Germline lookup yields CDR1 MDHEN and CDR2 SYDVKM. The CDR3 reads CASSLQGEGYTF. The CDR3 bases are TGTGCCAGCAGTTTGCAGGGGGAGGGCTACACCTTC.

This rearrangement joins TRBV18 to TRBJ2-5, with 13 bases fitting TRBD2. CDR3 length equals 15 residues. The germline V gene has CDR1 KGHSH and CDR2 LQKENI. J lost 3 bases, V lost 2 bases, and 0 bases had no gene match. As DNA, the CDR3 is TGTGCCAGCTCACCAGGGACTAGCGGGGAAGAGACCCAGTACTTC. The encoded protein is CASSPGTSGEETQYF.

The CDR3 nucleotides read TGTGCCAGCAGACCGGGGGGGCTAGGAACAGATACGCAGTATTTT. It is translated as CASRPGGLGTDTQYF. V and J are TRBV13 and TRBJ2-3; TRBD2 matches at 8 bases. With V trimmed by 6 bases and J by 3 bases, 8 bases remained unmatched. Looked up from germline, CDR1 is PRHDT and CDR2 is FYEKMQ (reference sequence). The CDR3 covers 15 residues.

The chain joins TRBV30 to TRBJ2-1; 14 nucleotides match TRBD2. The ends lost 7 bases at V and 1 base at J; junction bases unmatched: 6. The CDR3 covers 16 residues. In germline, CDR1 is GTSNPN, CDR2 SVGIG (reference sequence). The CDR3 DNA sequence: TGTGCCTTGACTAGCGGGGGGGCTAGGTCCTACAATGAGCAGTTCTTC. Translated, it gives CALTSGGARSYNEQFF.

This clone appeared once. The rearrangement uses TRBV27 and TRBJ2-1, with 9 bases that match TRBD1. Germline V gene data show CDR1 as MNHEY and CDR2 as SMNVEV (reference sequence). The ends lost 1 base at V and 4 bases at J; junction bases unmatched: 5. The CDR3 is 16 residues long. The DNA for the CDR3 is TGTGCCAGCAGTTTATTTGCGGACAGGGGTTACAATGAGCAGTTCTTC. As protein: CASSLFADRGYNEQFF.

The chain employs TRBV29-1 and TRBJ1-1, with 7 bases that match TRBD1. The CDR3 contains 14 residues. Germline CDR1 SQVTM, CDR2 ANQGSEA. Trimming took 1 base from V and 8 from J; bases not matched to a gene: 10. The CDR3 is CSVEVTGQVIEAFF. The DNA for the CDR3 is TGCAGCGTTGAAGTGACAGGGCAGGTAATAGAAGCTTTCTTT.

The chain employs TRBV7-9 and TRBJ2-2, with D tentatively TRBD1 (6 bases). The CDR3 loop spans 16 amino acids. Between the trimmed V and J ends, which lost 3 bases and 2 bases, there was a span of 13 bases. Germline-derived CDR1 and CDR2 are SEHNR and FQNEAQ (reference sequence). CDR3 loop: CASSLRTARNTGELFF. The CDR3 DNA reads TGTGCCAGCAGCTTGAGGACAGCTCGCAACACCGGGGAGCTGTTTTTT.

The chain has TRBV5-1 and TRBJ2-3; D is possibly TRBD2 (5 bases). The germline V and J ends were trimmed by 4 bases and 0 bases, with 12 bases remaining between them. Germline CDR1 reads SGHRS; CDR2 reads YFSETQ. CDR3 length: 15 residues. The chain's CDR3 is CASSTRTASTDTQYF. CDR3 DNA sequence: TGCGCCAGCAGCACTCGGACTGCTAGCACAGATACGCAGTATTTT. The full variable domain, completed using reference TRBV5-1 and TRBJ2-3, is KAGVTQTPRYLIKTRGQQVTLSCSPISGHRSVSWYQQTPGQGLQFLFEYFSETQRNKGNFPGRFSGRQFSNSRSEMNVSTLELGDSALYLCASSTRTASTDTQYFGPGTRLTVL.

The sample holds one count of this clone. CDR3 sequence reads: CASSSSYEQYF. The CDR3 DNA sequence: TGTGCCAGCTCGAGCTCCTACGAGCAGTACTTC. This chain uses TRBV18 with TRBJ2-7; D not resolved. In germline, CDR1 is KGHSH, CDR2 LQKENI. This CDR3 is 11 amino acids long. Trimming shortened V by 6 bases and J by 0 bases, and 3 bases separated the two germline ends. Looking up the rest from reference TRBV18 and TRBJ2-7 gives the full variable domain: NAGVMQNPRHLVRRRGQEARLRCSPMKGHSHVYWYRQLPEEGLKFMVYLQKENIIDESGMPKERFSAEFPKEGPSILRIQQVVRGDSAAYFCASSSSYEQYFGPGTRLTVT.

CDR3 residues: CASSADRGPYEQYF. CDR3 coding DNA: TGTGCCAGCAGCGCTGACAGGGGACCCTACGAGCAGTACTTC. The chain employs TRBV7-8 and TRBJ2-7; 8 bases map to TRBD1. V gave up 5 bases and J gave up 2 bases; unmatched junction bases: 5. This CDR3 comprises 14 residues. CDR1 is SGHVS and CDR2 is FQNEAQ in the germline V gene.

The chain recombines TRBV4-2 with TRBJ2-7, with D unresolved. This CDR3 spans 12 amino acids. With 0 bases removed from V and 6 bases from J, the gap between germline ends came to 6 bases. CDR1 is LGHNA, CDR2 YNFKEQ, per germline. The CDR3 bases are TGTGCCAGCAGCCAAGACCCCTTCGAGCAGTACTTC. It encodes CASSQDPFEQYF.

The CDR3 protein is CASSLGQGRPEAFF. CDR3 sequence (DNA): TGTGCCAGCAGTTTAGGACAGGGGAGGCCTGAAGCTTTCTTT. V is TRBV28 and J is TRBJ1-1, with 9 bases identical to TRBD1. The V gene's germline CDR1 is MDHEN and CDR2 SYDVKM. The V and J ends lost 2 bases and 6 bases, in that order; junction bases with no gene match: 4. This CDR3 has 14 amino acids.

The chain links TRBV5-4 to TRBJ1-6; D gene uncertain. V lost 1 base to trimming and J lost 10 bases, with 15 bases between them. The CDR3 contains 15 residues. CDR1 and CDR2 from the germline V gene are SGHNT and YYREEE (reference sequence). In DNA form, the CDR3 reads TGTGCCAGCAGCTTGTATGCGGGGTCGGGGTCACCCCTCCACTTT. Translating gives CASSLYAGSGSPLHF. Full variable domain (remainder filled in from reference TRBV5-4 and TRBJ1-6): ETGVTQSPTHLIKTRGQQVTLRCSSQSGHNTVSWYQQALGQGPQFIFQYYREEENGRGNFPPRFSGLQFPNYSSELNVNALELDDSALYLCASSLYAGSGSPLHFGNGTRLTVT.